The subject of this entry is one T cell receptor beta chain. This specimen belongs to a study of blood T cells in healthy people across ages. Overall study: Per two T cells, about one barcoded beta molecule was captured through template switching.

The CDR3 contains 18 residues. It was with a sample-barcoded 5' primer and a J-beta primer mix that a second PCR of roughly 7 to 12 cycles was run. Each sample yielded at least 2.5 million CDR3-containing paired-end reads. TCRdb called the 5' RACE reads again in MiXCR, with one record for every CDR3 protein. The data contain about 1.5 million distinct CDR3 sequences, approximately 43% of them singletons. The sequence was obtained from a woman between 18 and 30 years old in good health. This chain connects TRBV12-3 or TRBV12-4 to TRBJ2-7; 10 bases are shared with TRBD2. The last part of the DNA fits TRBJ2-5 better; the J call may be wrong. Sequenced: blood. This chain's CDR3 is CASSTGGASGRSWETQYF. CDR3 nucleotides: TGTGCCAGCAGCACGGGGGGGGCTAGCGGGAGATCCTGGGAGACCCAGTACTTC.